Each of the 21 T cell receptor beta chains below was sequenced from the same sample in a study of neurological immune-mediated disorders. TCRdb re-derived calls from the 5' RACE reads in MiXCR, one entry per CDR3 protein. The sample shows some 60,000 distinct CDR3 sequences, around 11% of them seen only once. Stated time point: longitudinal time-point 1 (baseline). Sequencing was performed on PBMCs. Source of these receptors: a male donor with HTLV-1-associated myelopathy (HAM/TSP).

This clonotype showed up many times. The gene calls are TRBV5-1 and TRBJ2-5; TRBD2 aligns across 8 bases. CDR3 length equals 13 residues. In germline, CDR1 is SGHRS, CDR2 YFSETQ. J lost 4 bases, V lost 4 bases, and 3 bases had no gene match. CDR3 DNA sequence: TGCGCCAGCAGCCCTACTAGCGGAGAGACCCAGTACTTC. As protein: CASSPTSGETQYF.

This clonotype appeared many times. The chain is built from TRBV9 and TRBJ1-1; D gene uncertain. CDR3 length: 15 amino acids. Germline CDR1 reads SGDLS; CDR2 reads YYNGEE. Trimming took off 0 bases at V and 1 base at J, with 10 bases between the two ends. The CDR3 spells CASSVVWSGNTEAFF. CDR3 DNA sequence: TGTGCCAGCAGCGTAGTGTGGAGTGGGAACACTGAAGCTTTCTTT.

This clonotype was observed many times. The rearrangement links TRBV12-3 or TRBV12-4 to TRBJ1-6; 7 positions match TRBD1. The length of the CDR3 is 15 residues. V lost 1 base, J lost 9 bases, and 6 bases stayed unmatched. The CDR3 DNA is TGTGCCAGCAGTTTAGAAGCAGGGGGAGGTTCACCCCTCCACTTT. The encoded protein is CASSLEAGGGSPLHF.

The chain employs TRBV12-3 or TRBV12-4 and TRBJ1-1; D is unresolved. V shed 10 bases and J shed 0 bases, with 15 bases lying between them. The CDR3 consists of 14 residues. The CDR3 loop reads CANILRHLNTEAFF. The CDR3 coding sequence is TGTGCCAACATTTTACGACATTTGAACACTGAAGCTTTCTTT.

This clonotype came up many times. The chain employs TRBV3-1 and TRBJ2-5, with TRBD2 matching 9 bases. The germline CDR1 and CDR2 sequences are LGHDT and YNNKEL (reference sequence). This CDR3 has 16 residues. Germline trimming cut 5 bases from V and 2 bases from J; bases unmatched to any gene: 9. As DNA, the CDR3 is TGTGCCAGCAGCTCACCCTCCCTAGCGGGGCAAGAGACCCAGTACTTC. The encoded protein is CASSSPSLAGQETQYF.

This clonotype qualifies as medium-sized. The CDR3 coding sequence is TGTGCCAGCAGTTCGGGGGGGCCGGGACAGTCCTACGAGCAGTACTTC. Translated: CASSSGGPGQSYEQYF. This chain connects TRBV2 to TRBJ2-7, with a weak D call TRBD2 (8 bases). From germline, CDR1 is SNHLY and CDR2 FYNNEI. The length of the CDR3 is 16 residues. Trimming cost V 5 bases and J 1 base, with 18 bases left between them. The whole variable domain, filled in from reference TRBV2 and TRBJ2-7, reads EPEVTQTPSHQVTQMGQEVILRCVPISNHLYFYWYRQILGQKVEFLVSFYNNEISEKSEIFDDQFSVERPDGSNFTLKIRSTKLEDSAMYFCASSSGGPGQSYEQYFGPGTRLTVT.

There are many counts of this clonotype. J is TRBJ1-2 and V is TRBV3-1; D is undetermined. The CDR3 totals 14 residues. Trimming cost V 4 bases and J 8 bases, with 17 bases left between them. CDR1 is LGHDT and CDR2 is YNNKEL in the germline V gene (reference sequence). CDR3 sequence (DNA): TGTGCCAGCAGCCTTCGATCCGGTGGTCGAGGCTACACCTTC. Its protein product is CASSLRSGGRGYTF.

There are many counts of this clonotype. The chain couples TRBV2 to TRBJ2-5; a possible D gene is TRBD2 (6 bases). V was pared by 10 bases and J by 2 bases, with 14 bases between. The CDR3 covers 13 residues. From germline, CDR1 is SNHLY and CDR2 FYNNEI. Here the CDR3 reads CATRGGAQETQYF. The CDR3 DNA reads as TGTGCCACCCGAGGAGGGGCGCAAGAGACCCAGTACTTC.

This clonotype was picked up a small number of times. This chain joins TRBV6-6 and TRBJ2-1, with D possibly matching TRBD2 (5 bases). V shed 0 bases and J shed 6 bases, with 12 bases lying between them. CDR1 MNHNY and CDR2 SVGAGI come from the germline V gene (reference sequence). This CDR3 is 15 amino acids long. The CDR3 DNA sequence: TGTGCCAGCAGTTACTCGGGAGCTAGCATCAATGAGCAGTTCTTC. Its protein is CASSYSGASINEQFF.

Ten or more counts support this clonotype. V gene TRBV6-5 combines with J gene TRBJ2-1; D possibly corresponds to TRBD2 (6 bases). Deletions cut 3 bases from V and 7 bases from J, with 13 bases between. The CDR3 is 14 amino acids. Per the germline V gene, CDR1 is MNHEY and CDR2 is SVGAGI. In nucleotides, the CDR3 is TGTGCCAGCAGTTATGACGGGACTTATAATGAGCAGTTCTTC. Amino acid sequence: CASSYDGTYNEQFF.

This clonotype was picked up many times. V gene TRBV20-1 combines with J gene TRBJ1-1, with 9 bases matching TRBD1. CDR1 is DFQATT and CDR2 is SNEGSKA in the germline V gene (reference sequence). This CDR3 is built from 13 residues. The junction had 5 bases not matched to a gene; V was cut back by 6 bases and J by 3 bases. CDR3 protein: CSASQGAHTEAFF. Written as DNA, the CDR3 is TGCAGTGCGTCACAGGGGGCGCACACTGAAGCTTTCTTT.

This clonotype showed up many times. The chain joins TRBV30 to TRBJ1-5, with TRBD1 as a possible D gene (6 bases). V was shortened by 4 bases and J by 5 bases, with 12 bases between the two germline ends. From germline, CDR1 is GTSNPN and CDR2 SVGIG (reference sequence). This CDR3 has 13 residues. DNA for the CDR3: TGTGCCTGGAACGACAGGAGTGATCAGCCCCAGCATTTT. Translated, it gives CAWNDRSDQPQHF.

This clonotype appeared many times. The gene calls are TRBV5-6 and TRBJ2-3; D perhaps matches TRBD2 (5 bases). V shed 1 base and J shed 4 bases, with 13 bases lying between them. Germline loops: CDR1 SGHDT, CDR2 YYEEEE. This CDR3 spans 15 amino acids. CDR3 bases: TGTGCCAGCAGCTTGACCGGGAAGGCCCCAGATACGCAGTATTTT. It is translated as CASSLTGKAPDTQYF.

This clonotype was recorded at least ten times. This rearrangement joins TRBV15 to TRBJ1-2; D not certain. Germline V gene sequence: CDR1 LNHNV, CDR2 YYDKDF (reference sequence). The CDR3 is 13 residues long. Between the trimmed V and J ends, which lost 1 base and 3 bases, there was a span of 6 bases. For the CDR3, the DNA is TGTGCCACCAGCAGAGTGGGCGACTATGGCTACACCTTC. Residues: CATSRVGDYGYTF.

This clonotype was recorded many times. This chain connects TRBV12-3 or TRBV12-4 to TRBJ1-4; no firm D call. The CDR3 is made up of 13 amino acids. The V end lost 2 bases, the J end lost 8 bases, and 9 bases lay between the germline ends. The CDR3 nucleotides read TGTGCCAGCAGTTTATTTACAGCGGAAAAACTGTTTTTT. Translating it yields CASSLFTAEKLFF.

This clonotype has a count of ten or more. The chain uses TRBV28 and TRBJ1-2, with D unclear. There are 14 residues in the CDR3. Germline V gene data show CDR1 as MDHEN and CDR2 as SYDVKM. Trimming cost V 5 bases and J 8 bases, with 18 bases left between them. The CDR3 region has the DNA TGTGCCAGCAGTCCAACCGGGTCCGCTGGCGGCTACACCTTC. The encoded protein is CASSPTGSAGGYTF.

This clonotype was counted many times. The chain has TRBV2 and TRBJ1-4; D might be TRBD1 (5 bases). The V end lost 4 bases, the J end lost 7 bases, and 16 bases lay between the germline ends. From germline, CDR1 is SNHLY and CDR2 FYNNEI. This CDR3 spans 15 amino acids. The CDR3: CASSGNGGGSEKLFF. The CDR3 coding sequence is TGTGCCAGCAGTGGGAACGGTGGGGGGAGTGAAAAACTGTTTTTT.

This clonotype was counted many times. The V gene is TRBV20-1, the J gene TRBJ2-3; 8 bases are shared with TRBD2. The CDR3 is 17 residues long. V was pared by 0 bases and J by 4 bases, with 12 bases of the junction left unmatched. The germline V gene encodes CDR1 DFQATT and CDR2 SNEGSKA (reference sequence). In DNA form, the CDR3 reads TGCAGTGCTAGAGATCGGAAAGCGGGGGTACGCCCAGATACGCAGTATTTT. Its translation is CSARDRKAGVRPDTQYF.

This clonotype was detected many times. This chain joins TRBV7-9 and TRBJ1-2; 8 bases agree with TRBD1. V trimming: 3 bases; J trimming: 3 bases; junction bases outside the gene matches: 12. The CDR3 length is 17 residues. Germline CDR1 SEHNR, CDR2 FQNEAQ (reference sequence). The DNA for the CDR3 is TGTGCCAGCAGCTTCGACCCCCGGACAGGGTCGGACTATGGCTACACCTTC. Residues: CASSFDPRTGSDYGYTF.

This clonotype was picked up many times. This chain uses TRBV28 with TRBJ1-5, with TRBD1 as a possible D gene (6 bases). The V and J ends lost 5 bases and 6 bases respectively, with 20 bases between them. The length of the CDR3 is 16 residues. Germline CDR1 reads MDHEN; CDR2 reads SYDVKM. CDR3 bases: TGTGCCAGCAGTCCTCTTACAGGGTATGAAGGTCAGCCCCAGCATTTT. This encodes CASSPLTGYEGQPQHF.

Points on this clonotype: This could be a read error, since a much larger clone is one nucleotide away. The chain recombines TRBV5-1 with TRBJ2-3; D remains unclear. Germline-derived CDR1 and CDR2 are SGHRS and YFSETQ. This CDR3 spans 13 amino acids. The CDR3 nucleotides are TGCACCAGCAGCTTGCTTCCCGGAGATACGCAGTATTTT. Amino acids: CTSSLLPGDTQYF.